Reported below is one T cell receptor (beta chain). Its antigen remains unidentified. This entry is derived from a study of cytomegalovirus exposure and HLA in healthy donors. Study-level findings and limits: Indistinguishable V segments, including TRBV6-2 and TRBV6-3, were excluded.

The donors gave bone marrow, and they were healthy. The CDR3 contains 19 residues. Germline assignment: CDR1 SQVTM and CDR2 ANQGSEA. Unmatched junction bases numbered 16, after V lost 6 bases and J lost 3 bases. This PCR relied on a set of 60 Vbeta primers and 13 Jbeta primers. The data were produced by immunoSEQ multiplex PCR, yet TCRdb's version contains in-frame clones alone and is incomplete. The top ten clones hold about 3.4% of a sample with some 130,000 clones, more than 70% of them seen once. The sequence came from a man in his forties in good health and CMV-seronegative. Sequencing input: PBMCs. The chain links TRBV29-1 to TRBJ2-3; TRBD2 matches at 15 bases. DNA of the CDR3: TGCAGCGTCACTTCCGGACTAGCGGGGGGGCTTTACCCTACAGATACGCAGTATTTT. The encoded protein is CSVTSGLAGGLYPTDTQYF.